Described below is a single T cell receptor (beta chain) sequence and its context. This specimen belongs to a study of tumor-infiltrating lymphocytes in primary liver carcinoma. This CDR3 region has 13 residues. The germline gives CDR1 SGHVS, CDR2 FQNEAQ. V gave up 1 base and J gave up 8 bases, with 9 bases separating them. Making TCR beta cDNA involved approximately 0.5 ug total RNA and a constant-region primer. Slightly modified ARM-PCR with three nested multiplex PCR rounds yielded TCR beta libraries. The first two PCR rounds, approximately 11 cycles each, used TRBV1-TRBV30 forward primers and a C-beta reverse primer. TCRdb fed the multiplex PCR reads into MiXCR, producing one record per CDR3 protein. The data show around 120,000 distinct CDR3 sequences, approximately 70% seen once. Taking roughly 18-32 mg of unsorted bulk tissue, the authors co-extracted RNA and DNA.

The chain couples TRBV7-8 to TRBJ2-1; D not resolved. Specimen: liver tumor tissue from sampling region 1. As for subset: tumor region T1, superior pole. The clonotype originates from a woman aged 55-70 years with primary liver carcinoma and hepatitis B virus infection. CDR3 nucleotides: TGTGCCAGCAGCTTAGGGCAAGAGGATGAGCAGTTCTTC. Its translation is CASSLGQEDEQFF.